The T cell receptor (beta chain) under discussion was sequenced for a study of cytomegalovirus exposure and HLA in healthy donors. Broader study findings: Despite most TCR sequences being rare, some public TCRs occurred in many donors.

Regarding this clone: Its antigen is as yet unknown.

CDR3 length: 17 amino acids. Amplification used 60 Vbeta primers and 13 Jbeta primers. Here immunoSEQ multiplex PCR was the method, and the copy in TCRdb shows in-frame clones only, minus some. Of approximately 220,000 clones listed, 76% are singletons. This clonotype was obtained from a man younger than 30 in good health and CMV-seronegative. The chain combines TRBV21-1 with TRBJ1-2. TRBV21-1 is an annotated pseudogene. Input material: PBMCs. CDR3 nucleotides: TGTGCCAGCAGCAAAGGCCTAGCGACAACTCCCAACTATGGCTACACCTTC. The encoded protein is CASSKGLATTPNYGYTF.